One sample yielded the 26 T cell receptor beta chains listed below, sequenced in a study of T-cell memory formation after mild COVID-19. TCRdb analysed the 5' RACE reads with MiXCR anew, one entry per CDR3 protein. Among some 100,000 distinct CDR3 sequences listed, around 10% were seen once. Sequences were obtained from PBMCs or a T cell subset sorted from them (not recorded which). The receptors were gathered from a man younger than 35 who had mild COVID-19 (a few samples of this study predate the infection). Cell type and time point are not known.

The CDR3 bases are TGTGCCAGCAGTTACGATCCCAGGGTGATTGTAGGGAACACCATATATTTT. Its protein product is CASSYDPRVIVGNTIYF. The chain joins TRBV6-6 to TRBJ1-3; a weak D match, TRBD1 (5 bases). Germline values: CDR1 MNHNY, CDR2 SVGAGI (reference sequence). The CDR3 is 17 residues long. Trimming removed 2 bases from V and 7 bases from J, with 21 bases in between.

This clonotype came up a few times. The J gene is TRBJ2-1, the V gene TRBV30, with D possibly matching TRBD2 (6 bases). Trimming stripped 2 bases from V and 8 bases from J, with 22 bases between. Germline CDR1 is GTSNPN and CDR2 is SVGIG (reference sequence). CDR3 length: 16 amino acids. Here the CDR3 DNA reads TGTGCCTGGAGTTTCCTAGCCCCGGGGGATTCTCATGAGCAGTTCTTC. Amino acids: CAWSFLAPGDSHEQFF.

This clonotype was found a few times. The rearrangement uses TRBV7-3 and TRBJ2-7, with no clear D. The CDR3 length is 14 residues. Trimming shortened V by 5 bases and J by 2 bases, and 13 bases separated the two germline ends. Germline lookup yields CDR1 SGHTA and CDR2 FQGTGA. Here the CDR3 reads CASSDDEQTYEQYV. Here the CDR3 DNA reads TGTGCCAGCAGCGACGACGAACAGACCTACGAGCAGTACGTC.

V and J are TRBV20-1 and TRBJ1-2; 10 nucleotides line up with TRBD1. CDR1 is DFQATT, CDR2 SNEGSKA, per germline (reference sequence). The CDR3 has 13 residues. V lost 6 bases and J lost 2; bases outside the gene matches: 3. The CDR3 loop reads CSARDRGNYGYTF. As DNA, the CDR3 is TGCAGTGCAAGGGACAGGGGCAACTATGGCTACACCTTC.

This clonotype was seen many times. The gene calls are TRBV4-2 and TRBJ2-7, with 7 bases matching TRBD1. Germline V lookup: CDR1 LGHNA, CDR2 YNFKEQ. The CDR3 covers 15 residues. Trimming removed 3 bases from V and 1 base from J; junction bases left unmatched: 6. The CDR3 loop is CASSHETGPSYEQYF. The CDR3 bases are TGTGCCAGCAGCCATGAGACAGGGCCGTCCTACGAGCAGTACTTC.

The J gene is TRBJ2-7, the V gene TRBV4-3, with TRBD1 matching over 9 bases. V was clipped by 2 bases and J by 3 bases; unmatched bases: 5. The CDR3 has 15 amino acids. The germline gives CDR1 LGHNA, CDR2 YSLEER. The CDR3 protein is CASSQLTGGLYEQYF. In nucleotides, the CDR3 is TGCGCCAGCAGCCAACTAACAGGGGGCCTCTACGAGCAGTACTTC.

A few counts support this clonotype. This rearrangement joins TRBV29-1 to TRBJ2-1; 11 positions agree with TRBD1. Germline V gives CDR1 SQVTM, CDR2 ANQGSEA. Trimming took 7 bases from V and 4 from J; bases not matched to a gene: 3. The CDR3 is made up of 13 amino acids. CDR3 DNA sequence: TGCAGCGGGGGACAGGGGGAATACAATGAGCAGTTCTTC. It yields the protein CSGGQGEYNEQFF.

Only a few counts were recorded for this clonotype. DNA of the CDR3: TGCGCCAGCAGCCAAGACCGGGGGATGTACGAGCAGTACTTC. Amino acids: CASSQDRGMYEQYF. The chain has TRBV4-3 and TRBJ2-7, with D perhaps TRBD2 (6 bases). Trimming removed 0 bases from V and 4 bases from J, with 10 bases in between. Germline V gene data show CDR1 as LGHNA and CDR2 as YSLEER. The CDR3 is made up of 14 amino acids.

This clonotype was seen only a few times. The chain links TRBV3-1 to TRBJ2-5; D unclear. Trimming removed 1 base at V and 0 bases at J, with 12 bases between. Germline values: CDR1 LGHDT, CDR2 YNNKEL (reference sequence). The length of the CDR3 is 16 residues. CDR3 region: CASSQAVGSYQETQYF. Written as DNA, the CDR3 is TGTGCCAGCAGCCAAGCGGTGGGGTCGTACCAAGAGACCCAGTACTTC.

V gene TRBV7-2 combines with J gene TRBJ1-2; perhaps TRBD1 as D (5 bases). CDR3 length: 13 amino acids. The V gene lost 6 bases and the J gene lost 7 bases, with 15 bases spanning the gap. Looked up from germline, CDR1 is SGHTA and CDR2 is FQGNSA. CDR3 sequence (DNA): TGTGCCAGCAGGGGGCCAGGGTTTTTTGGCTACACCTTC. It specifies CASRGPGFFGYTF. Using reference TRBV7-2 and TRBJ1-2 for the parts outside the CDR3, the full variable domain is GAGVSQSPSNKVTEKGKDVELRCDPISGHTALYWYRQSLGQGLEFLIYFQGNSAPDKSGLPSDRFSAERTGGSVSTLTIQRTQQEDSAVYLCASRGPGFFGYTFGSGTRLTVV.

The chain combines TRBV12-5 with TRBJ1-5, with D possibly TRBD1 on 5 matching bases. The CDR3 extends over 13 amino acids. Germline assignment: CDR1 LGHNT and CDR2 FRNRAP. Trimming took off 5 bases at V and 5 bases at J, with 10 bases between the two ends. The CDR3, as DNA: TGTGCTAGTGGTCTCGCAGGGTATCAGCCCCAGCATTTT. Translated: CASGLAGYQPQHF.

This chain connects TRBV12-3 or TRBV12-4 to TRBJ2-5; 10 positions agree with TRBD2. The CDR3 has 16 residues. V lost 3 bases to trimming and J lost 1 base; unmatched junction nucleotides: 5. The CDR3 protein is CASSFFLAGAQETQYF. The DNA for the CDR3 is TGTGCCAGCAGTTTTTTCCTAGCGGGGGCCCAAGAGACCCAGTACTTC.

This clonotype was recorded at least ten times. The chain is built from TRBV4-3 and TRBJ2-1; 10 bases map to TRBD2. From germline, CDR1 is LGHNA and CDR2 YSLEER. CDR3 size: 16 residues. The ends lost 0 bases at V and 3 bases at J; junction bases unmatched: 2. The CDR3 spells CASSQDPSGGYNEQFF. Here the CDR3 DNA reads TGCGCCAGCAGCCAAGATCCTAGCGGGGGCTACAATGAGCAGTTCTTC.

This clonotype was recorded many times. V gene TRBV20-1 combines with J gene TRBJ2-1; the match to TRBD2 covers 7 bases. With V trimmed by 2 bases and J by 7 bases, 2 bases remained unmatched. CDR1 is DFQATT and CDR2 is SNEGSKA in the germline V gene (reference sequence). This CDR3 region has 12 residues. CDR3 region: CSARWGGNEQFF. In DNA form, the CDR3 reads TGCAGTGCTAGATGGGGGGGAAATGAGCAGTTCTTC.

This clonotype has a handful of counts. This chain joins TRBV10-3 and TRBJ2-1; D is ambiguous. Germline CDR1 and CDR2: ENHRY and SYGVKD. Trimming pared 2 bases from V and 0 bases from J, leaving 8 bases between. The CDR3 consists of 15 residues. CDR3 DNA sequence: TGTGCCATCAGTGAGGAGGACGGCTCCTACAATGAGCAGTTCTTC. Its protein is CAISEEDGSYNEQFF.

The V call is TRBV7-2, the J call TRBJ2-2; the D gene is possibly TRBD1 (5 bases). CDR3 length: 15 amino acids. The germline V gene encodes CDR1 SGHTA and CDR2 FQGNSA. V dropped 7 bases and J dropped 5 bases, with 17 bases sitting between them. CDR3: CASTTPRQGTGELFF. CDR3 DNA sequence: TGTGCCAGCACCACCCCGAGGCAGGGTACCGGGGAGCTGTTTTTT.

The J gene is TRBJ2-3, the V gene TRBV5-1; TRBD2 agrees at 10 bases. V shed 7 bases and J 2 bases; nucleotides not matched to a gene: 10. The CDR3 runs 16 residues. Germline V gives CDR1 SGHRS, CDR2 YFSETQ. The CDR3 bases are TGCGCCAGCGCAGATTTTAGCGGGGGGCCCACAGATACGCAGTATTTT. Its translation is CASADFSGGPTDTQYF.

The V gene is TRBV4-1, the J gene TRBJ2-5, with TRBD2 identical over 13 bases. After removal of 4 bases from V and 5 bases from J, the junction contained 10 bases not matched to a gene. The CDR3 contains 17 residues. From germline, CDR1 is MGHRA and CDR2 YSYEKL. The chain's CDR3 is CASSPPRTSGGRETQYF. The CDR3 nucleotides are TGCGCCAGCAGCCCCCCCCGGACTAGCGGGGGAAGGGAGACCCAGTACTTC.

The chain recombines TRBV4-1 with TRBJ2-3; a weak D match, TRBD2 (6 bases). This CDR3 contains 16 residues. Germline CDR1 MGHRA, CDR2 YSYEKL. V was pared by 4 bases and J by 1 base, with 15 bases between. Here the CDR3 reads CASSPSRDFGTDTQYF. The DNA for the CDR3 is TGCGCCAGCAGCCCTTCCCGGGACTTCGGCACAGATACGCAGTATTTT.

This chain uses TRBV7-2 with TRBJ2-1; the D is unclear. This CDR3 has 15 residues. Germline-derived CDR1 and CDR2 are SGHTA and FQGNSA. Trimming stripped 7 bases from V and 3 bases from J, with 16 bases between. CDR3 bases: TGTGCCAGCACCCTAGAGCCCAGGAGCTACAATGAGCAGTTCTTC. Protein product: CASTLEPRSYNEQFF.

The chain is built from TRBV29-1 and TRBJ1-1; D gene ambiguous. V lost 2 bases and J lost 1, with 5 bases in between. Per the germline V gene, CDR1 is SQVTM and CDR2 is ANQGSEA. The CDR3 runs to 12 residues. CDR3 bases: TGCAGCGTTGAAAACCGGAACACTGAAGCTTTCTTT. It translates to CSVENRNTEAFF.

By sample fraction, this clonotype is medium-sized. The J gene is TRBJ2-3, the V gene TRBV4-2; 8 bases align to TRBD2. The CDR3 extends over 15 amino acids. Losses at the gene ends were 0 bases for V and 4 bases for J; bases not matched to a gene: 3. Germline V gene data show CDR1 as LGHNA and CDR2 as YNFKEQ. The CDR3 DNA sequence: TGTGCCAGCAGCCAAGATCGGGGGGGCCCAGATACGCAGTATTTT. It yields the protein CASSQDRGGPDTQYF.

This clonotype was seen a handful of times. The rearrangement joins TRBV29-1 to TRBJ2-4; a possible D gene is TRBD1 (6 bases). The CDR3 is 17 residues long. The V gene lost 0 bases and the J gene lost 0 bases, with 15 bases spanning the gap. CDR1 and CDR2 (germline): SQVTM, ANQGSEA. CDR3 nucleotides: TGCAGCGTTGAAGAACGACACAGGGTTATAGCCAAAAACATTCAGTACTTC. Translation gives CSVEERHRVIAKNIQYF.

This clonotype appeared a few times. The chain has TRBV5-1 and TRBJ1-1, with TRBD1 identical over 8 bases. The J segment lost 5 bases and the V segment lost 3 bases, leaving 9 bases of the junction unmatched. This CDR3 contains 15 residues. Germline V CDR1 and CDR2: SGHRS, YFSETQ. The CDR3 nucleotides are TGCGCCAGCAGCTGGTCAGGGGGCGCGGGGACTGAAGCTTTCTTT. Its protein is CASSWSGGAGTEAFF.

This clonotype showed up many times. This chain links TRBV23-1 with TRBJ1-2, with D tentatively TRBD1 (5 bases). TRBV23-1 is marked as an open reading frame, function uncertain. CDR3 length: 15 residues. Trimming pared 8 bases from V and 1 base from J, leaving 17 bases between. The CDR3 sequence: CASRSHRRINYGYTF. In DNA form, the CDR3 reads TGCGCCAGCCGTTCCCACAGGAGGATTAACTATGGCTACACCTTC.

V and J are TRBV7-3 and TRBJ2-1, with a possible D match to TRBD1 (5 bases). Trimming stripped 0 bases from V and 7 bases from J, with 7 bases between. Germline V CDR1 and CDR2: SGHTA, FQGTGA. The CDR3 is 13 amino acids. The CDR3: CASSLTGVNEQFF. DNA of the CDR3: TGTGCCAGCAGCTTAACAGGGGTGAATGAGCAGTTCTTC.